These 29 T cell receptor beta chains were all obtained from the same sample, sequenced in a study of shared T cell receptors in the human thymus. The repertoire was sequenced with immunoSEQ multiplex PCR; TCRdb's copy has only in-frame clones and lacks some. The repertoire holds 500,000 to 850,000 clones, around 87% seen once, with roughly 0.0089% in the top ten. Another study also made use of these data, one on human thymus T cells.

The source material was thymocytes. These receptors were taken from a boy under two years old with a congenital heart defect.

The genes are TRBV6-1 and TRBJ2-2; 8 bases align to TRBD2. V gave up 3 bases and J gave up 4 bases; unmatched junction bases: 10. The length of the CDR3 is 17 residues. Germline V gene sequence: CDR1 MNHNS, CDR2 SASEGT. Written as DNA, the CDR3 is TGTGCCAGCAGTGATAAGCGGGGGACGCCGAGCACCGGGGAGCTGTTTTTT. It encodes CASSDKRGTPSTGELFF.

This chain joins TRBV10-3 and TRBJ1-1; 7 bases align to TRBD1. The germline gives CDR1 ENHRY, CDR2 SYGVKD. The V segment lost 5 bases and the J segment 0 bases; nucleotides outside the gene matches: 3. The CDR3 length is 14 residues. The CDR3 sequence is CAISPGTVNTEAFF. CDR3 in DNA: TGTGCCATCAGTCCCGGGACAGTGAACACTGAAGCTTTCTTT.

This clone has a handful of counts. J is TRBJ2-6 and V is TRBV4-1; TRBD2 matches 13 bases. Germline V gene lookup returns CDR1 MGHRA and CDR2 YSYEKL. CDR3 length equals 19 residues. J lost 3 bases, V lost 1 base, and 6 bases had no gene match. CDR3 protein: CASSQGRTSGSIGANVLTF. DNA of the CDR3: TGCGCCAGCAGCCAAGGGCGGACTAGCGGGAGTATTGGGGCCAACGTCCTGACTTTC.

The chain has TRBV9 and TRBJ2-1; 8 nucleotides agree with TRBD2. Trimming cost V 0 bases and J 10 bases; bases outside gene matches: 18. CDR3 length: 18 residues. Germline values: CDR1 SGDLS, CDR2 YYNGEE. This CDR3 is CASSVEDRTSPEPQEQFF. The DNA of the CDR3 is TGTGCCAGCAGCGTAGAGGACCGGACTAGCCCGGAACCGCAGGAGCAGTTCTTC.

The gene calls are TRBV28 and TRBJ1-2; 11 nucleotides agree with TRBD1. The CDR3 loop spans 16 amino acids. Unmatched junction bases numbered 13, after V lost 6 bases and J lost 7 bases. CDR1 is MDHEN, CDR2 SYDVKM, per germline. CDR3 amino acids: CASRRLRDRGKGGYTF. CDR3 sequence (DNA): TGTGCCAGCAGACGTCTCCGGGACAGGGGGAAAGGTGGCTACACCTTC.

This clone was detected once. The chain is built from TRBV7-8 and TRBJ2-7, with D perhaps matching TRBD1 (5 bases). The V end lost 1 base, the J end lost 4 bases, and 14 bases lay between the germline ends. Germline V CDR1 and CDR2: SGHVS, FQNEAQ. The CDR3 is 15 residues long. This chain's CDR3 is CASSLGRYRSYEQYF. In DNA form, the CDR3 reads TGTGCCAGCAGCTTAGGCCGCTACAGGTCGTACGAGCAGTACTTC.

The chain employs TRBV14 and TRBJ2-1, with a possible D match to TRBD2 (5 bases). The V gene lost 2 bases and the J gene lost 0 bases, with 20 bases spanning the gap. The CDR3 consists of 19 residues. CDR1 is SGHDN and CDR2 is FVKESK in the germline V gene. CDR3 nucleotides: TGTGCCAGCAGCCAACGTGTGGGGAGCGGAGGTCGCTCCTACAATGAGCAGTTCTTC. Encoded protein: CASSQRVGSGGRSYNEQFF. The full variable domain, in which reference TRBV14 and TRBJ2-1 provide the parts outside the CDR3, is EAGVTQFPSHSVIEKGQTVTLRCDPISGHDNLYWYRRVMGKEIKFLLHFVKESKQDESGMPNNRFLAERTGGTYSTLKVQPAELEDSGVYFCASSQRVGSGGRSYNEQFFGPGTRLTVL.

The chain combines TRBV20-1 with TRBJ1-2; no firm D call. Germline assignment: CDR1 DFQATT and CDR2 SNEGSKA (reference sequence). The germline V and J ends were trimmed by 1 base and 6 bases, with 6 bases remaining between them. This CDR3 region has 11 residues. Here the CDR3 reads CSARAGNGYTF. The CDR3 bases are TGCAGTGCTAGAGCAGGAAATGGCTACACCTTC.

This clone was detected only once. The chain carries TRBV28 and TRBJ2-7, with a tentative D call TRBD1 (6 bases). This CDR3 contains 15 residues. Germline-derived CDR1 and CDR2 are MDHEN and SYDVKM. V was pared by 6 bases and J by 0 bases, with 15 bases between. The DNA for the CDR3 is TGTGCCAGCAGACCAGACAGGCCAAACTCCTACGAGCAGTACTTC. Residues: CASRPDRPNSYEQYF.

The DNA of the CDR3 is TGTGCCTGGAAGGACAGGGGGTTGAGAGCTTTCTTT. The encoded protein is CAWKDRGLRAFF. This chain connects TRBV30 to TRBJ1-1, with 10 bases aligning to TRBD1. V shed 4 bases and J 10 bases; nucleotides not matched to a gene: 6. Germline V lookup: CDR1 GTSNPN, CDR2 SVGIG (reference sequence). The CDR3 length is 12 residues.

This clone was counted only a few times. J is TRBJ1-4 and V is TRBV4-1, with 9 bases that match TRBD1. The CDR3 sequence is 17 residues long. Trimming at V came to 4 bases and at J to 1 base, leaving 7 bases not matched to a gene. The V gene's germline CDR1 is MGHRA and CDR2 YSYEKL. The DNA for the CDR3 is TGCGCCAGCAGCCCAGAACCGACAGGGGGAACTAATGAAAAACTGTTTTTT. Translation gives CASSPEPTGGTNEKLFF.

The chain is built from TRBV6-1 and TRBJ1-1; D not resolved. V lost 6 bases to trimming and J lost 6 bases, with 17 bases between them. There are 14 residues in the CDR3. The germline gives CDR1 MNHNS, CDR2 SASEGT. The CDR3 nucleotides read TGTGCCAGCAGACCCGACATACATCAATCTGAAGCTTTCTTT. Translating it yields CASRPDIHQSEAFF.

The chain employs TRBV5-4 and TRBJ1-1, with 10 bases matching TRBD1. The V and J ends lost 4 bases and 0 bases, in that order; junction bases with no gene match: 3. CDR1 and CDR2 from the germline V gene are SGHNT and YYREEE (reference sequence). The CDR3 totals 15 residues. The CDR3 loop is CASSAGQGLNTEAFF. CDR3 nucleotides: TGTGCCAGCAGCGCGGGACAGGGGTTGAACACTGAAGCTTTCTTT.

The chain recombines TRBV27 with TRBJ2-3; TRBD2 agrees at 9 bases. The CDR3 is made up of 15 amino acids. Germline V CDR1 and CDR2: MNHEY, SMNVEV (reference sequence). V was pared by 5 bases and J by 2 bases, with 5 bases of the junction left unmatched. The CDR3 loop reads CASSVLAGPTDTQYF. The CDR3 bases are TGTGCCAGCAGTGTGCTAGCGGGACCCACAGATACGCAGTATTTT.

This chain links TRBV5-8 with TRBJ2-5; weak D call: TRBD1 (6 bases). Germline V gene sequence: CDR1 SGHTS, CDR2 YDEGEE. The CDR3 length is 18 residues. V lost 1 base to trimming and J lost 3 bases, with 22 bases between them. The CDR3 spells CASSLRPPNRVPKETQYF. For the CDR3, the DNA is TGTGCCAGCAGCTTGCGTCCTCCTAACAGGGTCCCTAAAGAGACCCAGTACTTC.

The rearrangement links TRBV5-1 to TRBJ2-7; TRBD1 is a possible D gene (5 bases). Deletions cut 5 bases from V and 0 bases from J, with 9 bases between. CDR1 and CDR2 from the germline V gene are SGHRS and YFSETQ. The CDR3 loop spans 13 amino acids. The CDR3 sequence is CASRQGFSYEQYF. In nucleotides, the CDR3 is TGCGCCAGCAGGCAGGGATTCTCCTACGAGCAGTACTTC.

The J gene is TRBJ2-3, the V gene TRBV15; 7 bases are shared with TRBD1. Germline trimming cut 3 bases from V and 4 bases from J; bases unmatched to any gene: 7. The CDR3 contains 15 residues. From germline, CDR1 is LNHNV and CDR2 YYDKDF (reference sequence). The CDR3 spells CATSRPDRVADTQYF. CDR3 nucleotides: TGTGCCACCAGCAGGCCCGACAGGGTTGCAGATACGCAGTATTTT. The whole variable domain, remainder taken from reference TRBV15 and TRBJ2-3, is DAMVIQNPRYQVTQFGKPVTLSCSQTLNHNVMYWYQQKSSQAPKLLFHYYDKDFNNEADTPDNFQSRRPNTSFCFLDIRSPGLGDTAMYLCATSRPDRVADTQYFGPGTRLTVL.

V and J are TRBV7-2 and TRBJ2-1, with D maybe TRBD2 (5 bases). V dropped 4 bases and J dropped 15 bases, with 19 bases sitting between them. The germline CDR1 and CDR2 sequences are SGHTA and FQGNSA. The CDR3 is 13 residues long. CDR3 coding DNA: TGTGCCAGCAGCTACCCCCTAGCTACGGTTTGGTTCTTC. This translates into CASSYPLATVWFF.

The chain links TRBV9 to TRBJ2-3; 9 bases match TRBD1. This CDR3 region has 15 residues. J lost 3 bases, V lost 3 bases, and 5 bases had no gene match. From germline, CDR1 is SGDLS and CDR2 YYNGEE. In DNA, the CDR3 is TGTGCCAGCAGCGCCCGGGACAGGGAGACAGATACGCAGTATTTT. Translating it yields CASSARDRETDTQYF.

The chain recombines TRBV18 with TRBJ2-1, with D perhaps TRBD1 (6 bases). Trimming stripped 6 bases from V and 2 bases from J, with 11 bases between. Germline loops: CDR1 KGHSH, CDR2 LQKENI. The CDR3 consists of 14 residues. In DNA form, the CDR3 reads TGTGCCAGCTCTCCCAGGGGTCCCTACAATGAGCAGTTCTTC. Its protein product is CASSPRGPYNEQFF.

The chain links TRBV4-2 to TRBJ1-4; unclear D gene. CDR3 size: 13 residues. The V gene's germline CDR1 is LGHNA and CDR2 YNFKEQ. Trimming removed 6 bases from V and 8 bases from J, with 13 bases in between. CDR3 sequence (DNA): TGTGCCAGCAGTCCAAGGAGTGGGGAAAAACTGTTTTTT. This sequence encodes CASSPRSGEKLFF.

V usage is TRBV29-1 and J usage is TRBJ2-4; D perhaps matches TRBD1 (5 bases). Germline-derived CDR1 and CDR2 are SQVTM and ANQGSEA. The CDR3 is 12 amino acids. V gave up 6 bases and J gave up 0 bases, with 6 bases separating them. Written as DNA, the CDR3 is TGCAGCGTACAGGAAGCCAAAAACATTCAGTACTTC. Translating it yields CSVQEAKNIQYF.

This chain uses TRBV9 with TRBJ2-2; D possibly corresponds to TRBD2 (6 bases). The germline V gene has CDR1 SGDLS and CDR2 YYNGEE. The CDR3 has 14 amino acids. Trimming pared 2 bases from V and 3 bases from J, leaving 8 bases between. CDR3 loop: CASSVEGYTGELFF. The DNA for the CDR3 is TGTGCCAGCAGCGTGGAGGGGTACACCGGGGAGCTGTTTTTT.

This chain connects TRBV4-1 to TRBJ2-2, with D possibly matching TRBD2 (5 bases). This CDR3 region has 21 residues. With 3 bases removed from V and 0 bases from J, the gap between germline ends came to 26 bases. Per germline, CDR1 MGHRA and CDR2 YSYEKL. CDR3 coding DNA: TGCGCCAGCAGCCATCTCCCCCCCAGAGGGTCCCCCTCGTCGAACACCGGGGAGCTGTTTTTT. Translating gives CASSHLPPRGSPSSNTGELFF.

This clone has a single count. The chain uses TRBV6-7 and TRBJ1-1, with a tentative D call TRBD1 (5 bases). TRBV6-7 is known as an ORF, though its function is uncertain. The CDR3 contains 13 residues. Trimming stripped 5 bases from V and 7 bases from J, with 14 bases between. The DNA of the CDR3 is TGTGCCAGCAGTCTACGACAGTTGTGTGAAGCTTTCTTT. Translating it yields CASSLRQLCEAFF.

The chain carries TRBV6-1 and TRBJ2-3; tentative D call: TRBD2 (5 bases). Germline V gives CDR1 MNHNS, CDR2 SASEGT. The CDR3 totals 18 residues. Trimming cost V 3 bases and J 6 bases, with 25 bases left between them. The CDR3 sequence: CASSDPADQRSSRDTQYF. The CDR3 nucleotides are TGTGCCAGCAGTGATCCAGCGGACCAACGGTCCTCACGGGATACGCAGTATTTT.

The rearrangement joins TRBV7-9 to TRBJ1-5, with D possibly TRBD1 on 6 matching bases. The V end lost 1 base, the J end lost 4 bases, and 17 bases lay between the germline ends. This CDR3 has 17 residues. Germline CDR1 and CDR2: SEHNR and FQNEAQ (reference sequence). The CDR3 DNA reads TGTGCCAGCAGCTTAGTTAACGCGTCAGGGGATAATCAGCCCCAGCATTTT. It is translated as CASSLVNASGDNQPQHF.

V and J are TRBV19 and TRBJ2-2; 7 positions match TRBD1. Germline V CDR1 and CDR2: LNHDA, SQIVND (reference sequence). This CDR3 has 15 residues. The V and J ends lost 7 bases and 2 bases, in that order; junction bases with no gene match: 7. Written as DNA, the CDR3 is TGTGCCAGTACCAGGGGGAACAGAAACACCGGGGAGCTGTTTTTT. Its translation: CASTRGNRNTGELFF. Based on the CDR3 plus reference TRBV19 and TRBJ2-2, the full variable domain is DGGITQSPKYLFRKEGQNVTLSCEQNLNHDAMYWYRQDPGQGLRLIYYSQIVNDFQKGDIAEGYSVSREKKESFPLTVTSAQKNPTAFYLCASTRGNRNTGELFFGEGSRLTVL.

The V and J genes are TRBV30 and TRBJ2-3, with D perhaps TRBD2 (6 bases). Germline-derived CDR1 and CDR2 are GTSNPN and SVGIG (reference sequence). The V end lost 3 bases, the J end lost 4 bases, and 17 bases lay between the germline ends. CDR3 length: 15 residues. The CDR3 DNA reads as TGTGCCTGGAGCACGGCTAGCGAGGGCGCAGATACGCAGTATTTT. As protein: CAWSTASEGADTQYF.